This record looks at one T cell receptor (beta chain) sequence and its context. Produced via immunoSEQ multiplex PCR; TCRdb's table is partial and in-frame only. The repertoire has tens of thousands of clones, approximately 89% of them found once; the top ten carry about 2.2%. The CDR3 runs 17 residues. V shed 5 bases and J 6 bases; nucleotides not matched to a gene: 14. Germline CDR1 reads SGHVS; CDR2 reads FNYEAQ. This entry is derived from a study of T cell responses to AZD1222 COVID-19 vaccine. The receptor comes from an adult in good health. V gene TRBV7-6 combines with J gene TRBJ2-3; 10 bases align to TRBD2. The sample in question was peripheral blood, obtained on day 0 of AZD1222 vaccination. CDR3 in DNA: TGTGCCAGCAGCGCCATTCGACTAGCGGGTCGGGAGGATACGCAGTATTTT. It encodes CASSAIRLAGREDTQYF.